The 28 T cell receptor beta chains reported below all come from one sample, sequenced in a study of CD8 T cells in Susac syndrome. RNA amounts of about 0.5 to 1 ug underwent reverse transcription with random hexamers. From the immunoSEQ multiplex PCR reads, TCRdb called clonotypes with MiXCR, one entry per CDR3 protein. The sample contains a few hundred thousand distinct CDR3 sequences, 95% of which appear only once. Specimen: CD4+ T cells from PBMCs. Receptors were obtained from a human donor with multiple sclerosis.

In DNA form, the CDR3 reads TGCAGTGCGGAACTAGCGGGGGGGCTGTTGGGCACAGATACGCAGTATTTT. It specifies CSAELAGGLLGTDTQYF. The chain uses TRBV20-1 and TRBJ2-3; 13 bases map to TRBD2. Germline CDR1 is DFQATT and CDR2 is SNEGSKA (reference sequence). V was pared by 6 bases and J by 1 base, with 10 bases of the junction left unmatched. The CDR3 extends over 17 amino acids.

The V gene is TRBV30, the J gene TRBJ1-1; TRBD1 agrees at 9 bases. Trimming cost V 3 bases and J 2 bases; bases outside gene matches: 1. This CDR3 is built from 13 residues. Germline lookup yields CDR1 GTSNPN and CDR2 SVGIG (reference sequence). The CDR3 is CAWRTGGNTEAFF. CDR3 nucleotide sequence: TGTGCCTGGAGGACAGGGGGAAACACTGAAGCTTTCTTT. Looking up the rest from reference TRBV30 and TRBJ1-1 gives the full variable domain: SQTIHQWPATLVQPVGSPLSLECTVEGTSNPNLYWYRQAAGRGLQLLFYSVGIGQISSEVPQNLSASRPQDRQFILSSKKLLLSDSGFYLCAWRTGGNTEAFFGQGTRLTVV.

The chain combines TRBV6-5 with TRBJ1-2, with 7 bases aligning to TRBD1. The germline V gene encodes CDR1 MNHEY and CDR2 SVGAGI. The ends lost 7 bases at V and 3 bases at J; junction bases unmatched: 8. There are 14 residues in the CDR3. The CDR3 protein is CASTNRGGHYGYTF. CDR3 bases: TGTGCCAGCACCAACAGGGGAGGACACTATGGCTACACCTTC.

The chain uses TRBV10-3 and TRBJ2-1; unclear D gene. This CDR3 comprises 12 residues. Deletions cut 6 bases from V and 6 bases from J, with 9 bases between. The germline V gene has CDR1 ENHRY and CDR2 SYGVKD. The CDR3 spells CAISSTFNEQFF. The DNA of the CDR3 is TGTGCCATCAGCTCCACGTTCAATGAGCAGTTCTTC.

The chain has TRBV3-1 and TRBJ1-2, with D maybe TRBD1 (6 bases). This CDR3 is built from 14 residues. The V end lost 6 bases, the J end lost 5 bases, and 16 bases lay between the germline ends. Germline V gives CDR1 LGHDT, CDR2 YNNKEL (reference sequence). CDR3 region: CASREQGYPYGYTF. The CDR3 nucleotides are TGTGCCAGCAGAGAACAGGGTTACCCGTATGGCTACACCTTC.

The rearrangement links TRBV13 to TRBJ1-5; D call uncertain. Germline CDR1 reads PRHDT; CDR2 reads FYEKMQ (reference sequence). V lost 2 bases to trimming and J lost 6 bases, with 8 bases between them. The CDR3 length is 13 residues. CDR3 region: CASSLRGIQPQHF. The CDR3 coding sequence is TGTGCCAGCAGCTTACGGGGAATTCAGCCCCAGCATTTT.

This chain uses TRBV29-1 with TRBJ2-3; D remains ambiguous. The CDR3 length is 11 residues. Germline CDR1 reads SQVTM; CDR2 reads ANQGSEA. The V gene lost 3 bases and the J gene lost 6 bases, with 7 bases spanning the gap. The DNA of the CDR3 is TGCAGCGTTGATTCCGGGGATACGCAGTATTTT. Protein: CSVDSGDTQYF.

The V gene is TRBV30, the J gene TRBJ1-2; D remains unclear. The germline gives CDR1 GTSNPN, CDR2 SVGIG (reference sequence). The CDR3 extends over 14 amino acids. The germline V and J ends were trimmed by 0 bases and 4 bases, with 12 bases remaining between them. The DNA for the CDR3 is TGTGCCTGGAGTGTACTTACCTCTTCCTATGGCTACACCTTC. Amino acids: CAWSVLTSSYGYTF. Using reference TRBV30 and TRBJ1-2 for the parts outside the CDR3, the full variable domain is SQTIHQWPATLVQPVGSPLSLECTVEGTSNPNLYWYRQAAGRGLQLLFYSVGIGQISSEVPQNLSASRPQDRQFILSSKKLLLSDSGFYLCAWSVLTSSYGYTFGSGTRLTVV.

The rearrangement uses TRBV20-1 and TRBJ2-3, with 7 bases matching TRBD2. CDR3 length: 14 residues. The germline gives CDR1 DFQATT, CDR2 SNEGSKA (reference sequence). CDR3 in DNA: TGCACCGGAGTGGGAGCGGGGAGCACAGATACGCAGTATTTT. Protein product: CTGVGAGSTDTQYF.

The gene calls are TRBV7-6 and TRBJ1-2; 9 bases match TRBD1. The germline gives CDR1 SGHVS, CDR2 FNYEAQ. Trimming removed 8 bases from V and 2 bases from J; junction bases left unmatched: 9. There are 15 residues in the CDR3. The CDR3: CASALGTGPNYGYTF. In DNA form, the CDR3 reads TGTGCCAGCGCTTTAGGGACAGGGCCAAACTATGGCTACACCTTC. Complete variable domain (other parts from reference TRBV7-6 and TRBJ1-2): GAGVSQSPRYKVTKRGQDVALRCDPISGHVSLYWYRQALGQGPEFLTYFNYEAQQDKSGLPNDRFSAERPEGSISTLTIQRTEQRDSAMYRCASALGTGPNYGYTFGSGTRLTVV.

This chain uses TRBV12-3 or TRBV12-4 with TRBJ2-3, with D possibly being TRBD1 (6 bases). This CDR3 spans 14 amino acids. V gave up 3 bases and J gave up 6 bases, with 13 bases separating them. CDR3 coding DNA: TGTGCCAGCAGTTTGTGGCAGGGGAGCGATACGCAGTATTTT. It specifies CASSLWQGSDTQYF.

The CDR3 is CASSEIGQTDYGYTF. CDR3 DNA sequence: TGTGCCAGCAGTGAGATCGGACAGACCGACTATGGCTACACCTTC. This chain uses TRBV27 with TRBJ1-2, with D possibly being TRBD1 (6 bases). Trimming cost V 5 bases and J 3 bases, with 16 bases left between them. Per germline, CDR1 MNHEY and CDR2 SMNVEV (reference sequence). The CDR3 sequence is 15 residues long.

The chain employs TRBV4-1 and TRBJ2-2, with unresolved D. The germline V and J ends were trimmed by 2 bases and 1 base, with 8 bases remaining between them. CDR1 and CDR2 (germline): MGHRA, YSYEKL. The CDR3 totals 15 residues. The DNA of the CDR3 is TGCGCCAGCAGCCAAATTTTACGGAACACCGGGGAGCTGTTTTTT. Protein product: CASSQILRNTGELFF.

V usage is TRBV12-3 or TRBV12-4 and J usage is TRBJ2-1; 8 bases agree with TRBD2. The CDR3 contains 18 residues. The junction had 13 bases not matched to a gene; V was cut back by 6 bases and J by 0 bases. The CDR3 loop reads CASSRGPAGVSSYNEQFF. CDR3 bases: TGTGCCAGCAGCCGTGGACCAGCGGGGGTGAGCTCCTACAATGAGCAGTTCTTC.

The chain's CDR3 is CASSHMTVAKNIQYF. The CDR3 DNA sequence: TGTGCCAGTAGTCATATGACAGTAGCCAAAAACATTCAGTACTTC. J is TRBJ2-4 and V is TRBV19; TRBD1 is a possible D gene (5 bases). This CDR3 contains 15 residues. Deletions cut 5 bases from V and 0 bases from J, with 11 bases between. Germline CDR1 and CDR2: LNHDA and SQIVND (reference sequence).

The chain employs TRBV15 and TRBJ2-5; D gene unclear. CDR1 is LNHNV and CDR2 is YYDKDF in the germline V gene (reference sequence). V was cut by 0 bases and J by 5 bases, with 13 bases left in between. This CDR3 has 15 residues. CDR3 in DNA: TGTGCCACCAGCAGAGATTACTCCAGGCAGGAGACCCAGTACTTC. Translation: CATSRDYSRQETQYF.

The genes are TRBV20-1 and TRBJ2-1; no clear D. The V gene lost 6 bases and the J gene lost 0 bases, with 9 bases spanning the gap. This CDR3 region has 13 residues. Germline V lookup: CDR1 DFQATT, CDR2 SNEGSKA (reference sequence). This chain's CDR3 is CSAPRSSYNEQFF. DNA of the CDR3: TGCAGTGCCCCTAGGAGCTCCTACAATGAGCAGTTCTTC.

The chain is built from TRBV2 and TRBJ2-2; the D gene is possibly TRBD1 (6 bases). The germline CDR1 and CDR2 sequences are SNHLY and FYNNEI. The V gene lost 5 bases and the J gene lost 8 bases, with 21 bases spanning the gap. The CDR3 loop spans 16 amino acids. This CDR3 is CASSLDRTERSGELFF. The DNA for the CDR3 is TGTGCCAGCAGTCTTGACAGGACGGAGAGGTCTGGGGAGCTGTTTTTT.

The V call is TRBV30, the J call TRBJ2-3; D remains unclear. Germline V CDR1 and CDR2: GTSNPN, SVGIG (reference sequence). The CDR3 totals 15 residues. Deletions cut 0 bases from V and 2 bases from J, with 12 bases between. The CDR3 region is CAWSVPRRPTDTQYF. The CDR3 DNA reads TGTGCCTGGAGTGTTCCCAGGCGGCCCACAGATACGCAGTATTTT. Full variable domain (outside the CDR3, taken from reference TRBV30 and TRBJ2-3): SQTIHQWPATLVQPVGSPLSLECTVEGTSNPNLYWYRQAAGRGLQLLFYSVGIGQISSEVPQNLSASRPQDRQFILSSKKLLLSDSGFYLCAWSVPRRPTDTQYFGPGTRLTVL.

This chain links TRBV4-1 with TRBJ2-1, with 12 bases lining up with TRBD2. This CDR3 region has 17 residues. The J segment lost 1 base and the V segment lost 10 bases, leaving 11 bases of the junction unmatched. CDR1 is MGHRA and CDR2 is YSYEKL in the germline V gene. In DNA, the CDR3 is TGCGCCACGACTGGGACTAGCGGGTTTTGGTCCTACAATGAGCAGTTCTTC. This sequence encodes CATTGTSGFWSYNEQFF.

The V and J genes are TRBV20-1 and TRBJ2-7, with TRBD2 identical over 8 bases. Germline lookup yields CDR1 DFQATT and CDR2 SNEGSKA (reference sequence). This CDR3 is built from 14 residues. J gave up 7 bases and V 2 bases, and 10 bases lay outside the gene matches. The CDR3 nucleotides read TGCAGTGCTAGACCGCTAGCGGGTACCCAGGAGCAGTACTTC. It yields the protein CSARPLAGTQEQYF.

This chain connects TRBV24-1 to TRBJ1-5; maybe TRBD1 (5 bases). Trimming took 2 bases from V and 2 from J, leaving 12 bases between them. The V gene's germline CDR1 is KGHDR and CDR2 SFDVKD. This CDR3 has 16 residues. CDR3 nucleotide sequence: TGTGCCACCAGTGATTACAGAGAAGGGGGCAATCAGCCCCAGCATTTT. It specifies CATSDYREGGNQPQHF.

The J gene is TRBJ2-7, the V gene TRBV2; D is unclear. The CDR3 is 14 residues long. V was shortened by 0 bases and J by 3 bases, with 9 bases between the two germline ends. In germline, CDR1 is SNHLY, CDR2 FYNNEI. CDR3 nucleotide sequence: TGTGCCAGCAGTGAAGCGCTGGCGATCTACGAGCAGTACTTC. Encoded protein: CASSEALAIYEQYF.

J is TRBJ2-7 and V is TRBV20-1, with 8 positions matching TRBD1. The V segment lost 6 bases and the J segment 2 bases; nucleotides outside the gene matches: 12. Germline CDR1 reads DFQATT; CDR2 reads SNEGSKA (reference sequence). The CDR3 has 15 residues. CDR3 sequence: CSADPMDRATYEQYF. The CDR3 region has the DNA TGCAGTGCCGACCCCATGGACAGGGCGACCTACGAGCAGTACTTC.

The V call is TRBV19, the J call TRBJ2-1, with 7 bases lining up with TRBD1. With 10 bases clipped from V and 8 bases from J, the junction kept 11 bases outside the gene matches. CDR3 length: 13 residues. Germline CDR1 is LNHDA and CDR2 is SQIVND (reference sequence). CDR3 nucleotides: TGTGCCACCGCACCAACAGGGGAATATGAGCAGTTCTTC. Translated: CATAPTGEYEQFF.

J is TRBJ2-7 and V is TRBV7-2, with 13 bases aligning to TRBD2. The CDR3 totals 16 residues. Germline loops: CDR1 SGHTA, CDR2 FQGNSA. The junction had 5 bases not matched to a gene; V was cut back by 3 bases and J by 3 bases. Here the CDR3 reads CASSFRGLAGLYEQYF. In nucleotides, the CDR3 is TGTGCCAGCAGCTTTAGGGGACTAGCGGGACTCTACGAGCAGTACTTC.

The genes are TRBV28 and TRBJ2-7, with D tentatively TRBD2 (6 bases). Germline loops: CDR1 MDHEN, CDR2 SYDVKM. V lost 3 bases, J lost 8 bases, and 17 bases lay in between. The CDR3 is 14 residues long. In nucleotides, the CDR3 is TGTGCCAGCAGTTTTGCCGGGGACTCCACCCAGCAGTACTTC. Amino acids: CASSFAGDSTQQYF. Filled out from reference TRBV28 and TRBJ2-7, the complete variable domain reads DVKVTQSSRYLVKRTGEKVFLECVQDMDHENMFWYRQDPGLGLRLIYFSYDVKMKEKGDIPEGYSVSREKKERFSLILESASTNQTSMYLCASSFAGDSTQQYFGPGTRLTVT.

The rearrangement links TRBV29-1 to TRBJ2-7; D ambiguous. There are 13 residues in the CDR3. CDR1 and CDR2 (germline): SQVTM, ANQGSEA. V was clipped by 3 bases and J by 7 bases, with 16 bases between them. CDR3 sequence (DNA): TGCAGCGTTGATAGTACTAATCCGGATGAGCAGTACTTC. This codes for CSVDSTNPDEQYF.